This entry is about one T cell receptor (beta chain). The antigen remains unidentified. Naive or memory CD4+ cells were cultured 1:1 with T cell-depleted PBMCs plus CEF. Trimming removed 4 bases from V and 5 bases from J; junction bases left unmatched: 4. The V gene's germline CDR1 is LGHNT and CDR2 FRNRAP. The CDR3 consists of 15 residues. Some clones are missing from TCRdb's copy, which holds only in-frame ones; the method was immunoSEQ multiplex PCR. The sample holds 30,000 to 40,000 clones, more than 60% seen once. The source of the sample is a study of CD4 T cells in relation to SARS-CoV-2 and coronaviruses. The wider study: The restricting HLA molecule for shared crossreactive spike epitopes was mapped.

Findings and caveats of the study: Memory recall responses, not primary responses primed in culture, are what the assay detects.

This clonotype was obtained from an adult with COVID-19. Material for sequencing was memory CD4+ T cells from PBMCs, cultured in vitro. The chain joins TRBV12-5 to TRBJ2-2; 10 bases line up with TRBD1. The CDR3 region has the DNA TGTGCTAGTGGTTCCGGGACAGGGGAGACCGGGGAGCTGTTTTTT. This gives the protein CASGSGTGETGELFF.